The clone carrying this T cell receptor beta chain came up many times. The data are from a study of human T cells and chemical hapten exposure. On the study more broadly: Upper inner arm skin measuring approximately 2 cm by approximately 2 cm received 2% DPC for sensitization.

Germline trimming cut 9 bases from V and 6 bases from J; bases unmatched to any gene: 2. Looked up from germline, CDR1 is MNHNY and CDR2 is SVGAGI (reference sequence). The CDR3 extends over 13 amino acids. The time point was: patch test 2, 6 weeks after DPC sensitization. Treatment reported: therapeutic diphenylcyclopropenone sensitization with weekly scalp DPC. As handled by the study authors: Per-sample TCR counts ranged from roughly 20,000 to 750,000, median about 100,000. Using its own MiXCR run on the RACE reads, TCRdb lists one record per CDR3 protein. Clone size and V and J calls follow TCRdb, not the original study. The profile covers approximately 350,000 distinct CDR3 sequences, with about 6% appearing a single time and approximately 5.4% taken by the ten largest.

The chain is built from TRBV6-6 and TRBJ2-1; 13 bases align to TRBD2. This TCR derives from a woman aged 18 to 35 with alopecia areata. Some clones in this sample may be carry-over from other donors' samples. The specimen comprised whole blood, sampled in connection with sensitization to the hapten diphenylcyclopropenone (DPC). For the CDR3, the DNA is TGTGCCAGTTGGACTAGCGGGGGCAATGAGCAGTTCTTC. This gives the protein CASWTSGGNEQFF.